This T cell receptor (beta chain) was recovered during a study of blood T cell repertoires in COVID-19. In the original workflow: Quantification of nucleated cells was approximated via reference gene primer amplification. Libraries were prepared by immunoSEQ multiplex PCR; TCRdb keeps only in-frame clonotypes and omits some of them. V and J calls plus clone size are reproduced from that table; the DNA served to infer D and trimming. The sample yields roughly 150,000 clones, 70% to 90% seen once. This CDR3 region has 13 residues. With V trimmed by 3 bases and J by 6 bases, 4 bases remained unmatched. The specimen sequenced was peripheral blood. The clonotype was recovered from a human donor in a cohort sampled during active COVID-19. The chain carries TRBV12-3 or TRBV12-4 and TRBJ2-7, with 8 bases matching TRBD1. The CDR3 DNA follows: TGTGCCAGCAGTTTCCTTACAGGGGGCGAGCAGTACTTC. As protein: CASSFLTGGEQYF.